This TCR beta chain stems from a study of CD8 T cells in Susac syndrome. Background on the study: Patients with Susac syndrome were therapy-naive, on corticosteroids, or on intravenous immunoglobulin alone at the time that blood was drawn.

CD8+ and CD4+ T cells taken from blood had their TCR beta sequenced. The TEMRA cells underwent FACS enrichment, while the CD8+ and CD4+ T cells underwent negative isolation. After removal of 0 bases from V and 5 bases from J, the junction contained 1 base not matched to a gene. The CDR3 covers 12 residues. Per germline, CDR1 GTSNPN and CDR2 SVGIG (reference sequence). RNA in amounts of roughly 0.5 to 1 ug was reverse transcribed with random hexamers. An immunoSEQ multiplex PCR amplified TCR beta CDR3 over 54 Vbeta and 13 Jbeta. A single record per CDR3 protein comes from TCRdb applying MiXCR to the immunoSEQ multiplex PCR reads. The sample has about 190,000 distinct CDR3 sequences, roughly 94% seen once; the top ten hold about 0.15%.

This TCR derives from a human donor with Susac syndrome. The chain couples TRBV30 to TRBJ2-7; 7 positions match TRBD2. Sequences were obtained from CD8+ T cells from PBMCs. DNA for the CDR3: TGTGCCTGGAGTGTACGGGGGGACGAGCAGTACTTC. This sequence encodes CAWSVRGDEQYF. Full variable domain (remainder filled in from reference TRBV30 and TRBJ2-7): SQTIHQWPATLVQPVGSPLSLECTVEGTSNPNLYWYRQAAGRGLQLLFYSVGIGQISSEVPQNLSASRPQDRQFILSSKKLLLSDSGFYLCAWSVRGDEQYFGPGTRLTVT.